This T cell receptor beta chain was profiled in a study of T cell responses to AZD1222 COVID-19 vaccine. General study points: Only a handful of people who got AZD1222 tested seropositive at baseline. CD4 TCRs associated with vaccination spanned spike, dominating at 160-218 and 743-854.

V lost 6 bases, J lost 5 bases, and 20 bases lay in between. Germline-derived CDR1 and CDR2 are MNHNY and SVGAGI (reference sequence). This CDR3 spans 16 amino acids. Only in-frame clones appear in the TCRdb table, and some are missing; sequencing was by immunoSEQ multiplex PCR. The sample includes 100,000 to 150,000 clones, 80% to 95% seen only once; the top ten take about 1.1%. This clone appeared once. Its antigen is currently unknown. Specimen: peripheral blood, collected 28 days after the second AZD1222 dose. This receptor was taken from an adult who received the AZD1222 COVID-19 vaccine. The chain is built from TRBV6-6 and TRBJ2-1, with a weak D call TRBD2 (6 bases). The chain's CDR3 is CASSQLAPGGHNEQFF. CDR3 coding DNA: TGTGCCAGCAGCCAATTGGCTCCCGGGGGACACAATGAGCAGTTCTTC.